This TCR beta chain was identified during a study of breast tumors, draining lymph nodes, adjacent tissues. Axillary draining lymph nodes of breast cancer patients supplied the node samples. Ten or more counts support this clonotype. Its antigen is not known. V lost 9 bases and J lost 10; bases outside the gene matches: 14. CDR3 length: 13 amino acids. Germline lookup yields CDR1 MDHEN and CDR2 SYDVKM. Study-wide results and caveats: Most tumor T cells seemingly derive from lymph node, then expand in tumor. Tumors had less TCR diversity than lymph nodes, more than nontumor tissue. Luminal-like breast cancer showed significantly higher tumor–nontumor repertoire similarity than basal-like.

TCRdb passed the multiplex PCR reads through MiXCR, listing each CDR3 protein once. The table lists roughly 260,000 distinct CDR3 sequences, 30% of them singletons. The source material was axillary lymph node tissue. This clonotype originated in a female donor with breast cancer. Some clones in this sample may be carry-over from other donors' samples. The chain combines TRBV28 with TRBJ1-2, with TRBD1 matching 7 bases. CDR3 bases: TGTGCCAGTCAGCAGCCAAAGGGGGCTGTCTACACCTTC. Protein product: CASQQPKGAVYTF.